This T cell receptor beta chain was sequenced in a study of human T cells and chemical hapten exposure. Overall study context: The sensitizer, 2% DPC, was used on around 2 cm by around 2 cm of upper inner arm skin. All through the roughly 23-week study, the scalp of each patient received diphenylcyclopropenone doses weekly. Study-wide findings and caveats: Because they had alopecia, donors may respond immunologically unlike healthy people.

Described time point: patch test 1, 2 weeks after DPC sensitization. Treatment: therapeutic diphenylcyclopropenone sensitization with weekly scalp DPC. V was shortened by 7 bases and J by 3 bases, with 15 bases between the two germline ends. Germline CDR1 reads MNHEY; CDR2 reads SVGAGI. The CDR3 length is 15 residues. This clonotype was seen many times. Its antigen is not identified. For the library, individual cDNA molecules each received unique molecular identifiers. TCRdb re-analysed the RACE reads in MiXCR, keeping a single row per CDR3 protein. The sample yields roughly 180,000 distinct CDR3 sequences, about 15% seen once.

The sample consisted of whole blood, taken in connection with sensitization to the hapten diphenylcyclopropenone (DPC). The chain recombines TRBV6-5 with TRBJ2-2; D might be TRBD1 or TRBD2, each matching 5 bases. The receptor's source is a woman aged 30 to 39 with alopecia areata. Some clones in this sample may be carry-over from other donors' samples. This CDR3 is CASIGLRVYTGELFF. The DNA for the CDR3 is TGTGCCAGCATAGGACTCAGGGTTTACACCGGGGAGCTGTTTTTT.